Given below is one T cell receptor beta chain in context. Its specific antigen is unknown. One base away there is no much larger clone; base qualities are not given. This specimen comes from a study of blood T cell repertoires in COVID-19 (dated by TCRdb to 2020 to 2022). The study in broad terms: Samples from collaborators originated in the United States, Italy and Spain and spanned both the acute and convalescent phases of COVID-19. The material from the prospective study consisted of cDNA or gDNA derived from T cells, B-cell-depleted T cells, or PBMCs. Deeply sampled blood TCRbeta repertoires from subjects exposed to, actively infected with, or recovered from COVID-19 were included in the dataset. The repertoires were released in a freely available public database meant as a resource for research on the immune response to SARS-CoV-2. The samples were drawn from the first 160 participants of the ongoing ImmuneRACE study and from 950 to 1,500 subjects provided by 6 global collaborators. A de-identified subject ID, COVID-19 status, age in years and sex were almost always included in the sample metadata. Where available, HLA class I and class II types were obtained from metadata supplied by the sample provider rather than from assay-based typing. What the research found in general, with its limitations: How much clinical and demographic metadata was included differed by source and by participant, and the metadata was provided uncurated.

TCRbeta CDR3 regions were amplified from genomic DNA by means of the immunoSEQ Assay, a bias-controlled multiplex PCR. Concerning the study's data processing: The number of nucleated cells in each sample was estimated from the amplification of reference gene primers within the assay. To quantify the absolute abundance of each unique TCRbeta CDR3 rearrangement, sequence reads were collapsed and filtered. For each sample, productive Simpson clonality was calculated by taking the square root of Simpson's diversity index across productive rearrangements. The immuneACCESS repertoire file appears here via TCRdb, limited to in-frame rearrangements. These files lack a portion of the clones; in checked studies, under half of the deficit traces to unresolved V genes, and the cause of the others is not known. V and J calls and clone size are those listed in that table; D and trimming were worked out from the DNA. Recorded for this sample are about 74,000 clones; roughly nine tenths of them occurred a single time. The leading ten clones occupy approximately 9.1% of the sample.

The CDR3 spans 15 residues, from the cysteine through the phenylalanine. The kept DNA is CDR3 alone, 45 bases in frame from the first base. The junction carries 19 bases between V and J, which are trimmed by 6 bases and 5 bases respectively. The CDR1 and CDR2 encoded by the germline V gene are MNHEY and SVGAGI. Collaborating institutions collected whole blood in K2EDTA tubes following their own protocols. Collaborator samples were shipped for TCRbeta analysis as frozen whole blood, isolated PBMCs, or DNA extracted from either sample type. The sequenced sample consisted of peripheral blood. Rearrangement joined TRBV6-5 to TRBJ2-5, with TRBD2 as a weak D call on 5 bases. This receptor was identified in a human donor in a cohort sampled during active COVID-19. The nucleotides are TGTGCCAGCAGCCGCGGATTTCGGGGAAAGGAGACCCAGTACTTC. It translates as CASSRGFRGKETQYF.